This record looks at one T cell receptor (beta chain) sequence and its context. The data derive from a study of technical replicates of blood from a few donors. TCRdb's copy holds only in-frame clones and misses some; the assay was immunoSEQ multiplex PCR. The data show about 88,000 clones, roughly 92% seen once. This CDR3 comprises 12 residues. Germline CDR1 is MNHNS and CDR2 is SASEGT. V was cut by 6 bases and J by 4 bases, with 10 bases left in between. The TCR originated in a human donor in good health. V gene TRBV6-1 combines with J gene TRBJ2-7; D remains ambiguous. Sequences were obtained from T cells isolated from PBMCs. CDR3 sequence: CASSTSVYEQYF. The CDR3 nucleotides read TGTGCCAGCAGCACCTCGGTTTACGAGCAGTACTTC.